A selection of T cell receptor beta chains follows, all from one sample in a study of patients and donors after allogeneic stem cell transplantation. One entry per CDR3 protein, called by TCRdb with MiXCR from the RT-PCR reads. The sample has more than 850,000 distinct CDR3 sequences; more than 15% are singletons. Input material: blood, either unsorted or a sorted T cell fraction (not recorded which). These receptors originate from a human donor who was either an allogeneic HSCT recipient or a stem cell or donor lymphocyte infusion donor (not recorded which). It is not recorded whose cells these are; they may come from a transplant donor. Each CDR3 is given with its conserved first and last residue. D genes are given only for firm matches. Clone sizes are given selectively: once, few, many, or a class where the clone is expanded.

J gene,V gene,CDR3 length,clone size,D gene,CDR3 protein,CDR3 DNA
TRBJ1-2,TRBV20-1,12,many,-,CSARHRVWGYTF,TGCAGTGCTAGGCACAGGGTGTGGGGCTACACCTTC
TRBJ2-3,TRBV12-3/TRBV12-4,17,-,TRBD1,CASSPSQGALITDTQYF,TGTGCCAGCAGCCCCTCCCAGGGGGCGCTGATAACAGATACGCAGTATTTT
TRBJ1-5,TRBV20-1,14,-,-,CSAREIMVGQPQHF,TGCAGTGCTAGAGAAATAATGGTAGGTCAGCCCCAGCATTTT
TRBJ2-7,TRBV29-1,14,-,TRBD1,CSVGRTGPSYERYF,TGCAGCGTGGGAAGGACAGGGCCTTCCTACGAGCGGTACTTC
TRBJ2-7,TRBV20-1,16,-,-,CSARGTPGYPNYEQYF,TGCAGTGCTAGAGGTACTCCGGGCTACCCGAACTACGAGCAGTACTTC
TRBJ2-5,TRBV4-2,17,few,TRBD2,CASSRLRRGGRQETQYF,TGTGCCAGCAGCCGACTCAGGCGGGGGGGCCGGCAAGAGACCCAGTACTTC
TRBJ2-7,TRBV12-3/TRBV12-4,15,few,TRBD2,CASSPLSGGNSEQYF,TGTGCCAGCAGCCCACTAAGCGGGGGTAATAGCGAGCAGTACTTC
TRBJ1-3,TRBV4-1,16,-,TRBD1,CASSQDQGESGNTIYF,TGCGCCAGCAGCCAAGATCAGGGGGAATCTGGAAACACCATATATTTT
TRBJ1-5,TRBV7-8,15,-,-,CASSLERVFNQPQHF,TGTGCCAGCAGCTTGGAGAGGGTCTTCAATCAGCCCCAGCATTTT
TRBJ2-5,TRBV7-8,14,-,-,CASSTTSFVKTQYF,TGTGCCAGCAGCACCACTAGTTTTGTAAAGACCCAGTACTTC
TRBJ2-1,TRBV24-1,15,few,-,CATSDYGAPYNEQFF,TGTGCCACCAGTGATTACGGGGCCCCCTACAATGAGCAGTTCTTC
TRBJ2-3,TRBV27,13,-,TRBD2,CASSPTSGGTQYF,TGTGCCAGCAGCCCGACTAGCGGGGGGACGCAGTATTTT
TRBJ1-4,TRBV10-3,17,-,-,CAISDPLAGDDNEKLFF,TGTGCCATCAGTGACCCATTGGCAGGGGATGATAATGAAAAACTGTTTTTT
TRBJ2-2,TRBV6-1,16,few,TRBD1,CASSQMGQTNTGELFF,TGTGCCAGCAGTCAGATGGGACAGACGAACACCGGGGAGCTGTTTTTT
TRBJ1-1,TRBV7-9,13,-,-,CASSLGGMTEAFF,TGTGCCAGCAGCCTGGGAGGGATGACTGAAGCTTTCTTT
TRBJ2-1,TRBV7-9,14,-,TRBD2,CASAGTSAYNEQFF,TGTGCCAGCGCCGGGACTAGCGCTTACAATGAGCAGTTCTTC
TRBJ2-2,TRBV11-2,16,few,TRBD2,CASSWASGPNTGELFF,TGTGCCAGCAGTTGGGCTAGCGGCCCGAACACCGGGGAGCTGTTTTTT
TRBJ2-1,TRBV28,17,-,-,CASSLGVGGYGYNEQFF,TGTGCCAGCAGTTTAGGGGTTGGAGGGTATGGGTACAATGAGCAGTTCTTC
TRBJ2-1,TRBV3-1,14,few,-,CASSQGAQYNEQFF,TGTGCCAGCAGCCAAGGCGCACAGTACAATGAGCAGTTCTTC
TRBJ1-1,TRBV4-1,15,-,-,CASSPIRLGKTEAFF,TGCGCCAGCAGCCCAATCCGGCTGGGAAAAACTGAAGCTTTCTTT
TRBJ2-7,TRBV6-1,14,-,-,CASRKGQTFYEQYF,TGTGCCAGCAGAAAAGGACAGACCTTCTACGAGCAGTACTTC
TRBJ2-7,TRBV6-1,15,-,TRBD2,CATLERGRGSYEQYF,TGTGCCACCCTGGAGCGCGGGAGAGGTTCCTACGAGCAGTACTTC
TRBJ1-2,TRBV20-1,13,few,TRBD1,CSARPDRAHGYTF,TGCAGTGCTAGACCAGACAGGGCCCATGGCTACACCTTC
TRBJ2-1,TRBV9,16,-,-,CASSGREGPRYNEQFF,TGTGCCAGCAGCGGCCGAGAGGGACCACGATACAATGAGCAGTTCTTC
TRBJ1-5,TRBV6-2/TRBV6-3,16,few,-,CASSPQSWARAQPQHF,TGTGCCAGCAGTCCTCAGAGTTGGGCTCGGGCTCAGCCCCAGCATTTT
TRBJ1-6,TRBV27,16,once,-,CASSLSDGLGGSPLHF,TGTGCCAGCAGTTTATCAGACGGACTGGGTGGATCACCCCTCCACTTT
TRBJ2-2,TRBV12-3/TRBV12-4,16,few,TRBD2,CASTRPGLEYTGELFF,TGTGCCAGCACCAGACCGGGACTAGAGTACACCGGGGAGCTGTTTTTT
TRBJ2-2,TRBV24-1,16,few,TRBD1,CATREIQGASTGELFF,TGTGCCACCCGCGAAATACAGGGGGCGTCGACCGGGGAGCTGTTTTTT
TRBJ2-3,TRBV6-1,15,-,-,CASSEFVGATDTQYF,TGTGCCAGCAGTGAATTTGTGGGAGCCACAGATACGCAGTATTTT
TRBJ1-5,TRBV12-3/TRBV12-4,14,few,-,CASSLMVSPRPQHF,TGTGCCAGCAGTTTAATGGTGAGCCCTCGGCCCCAGCATTTT
TRBJ1-2,TRBV6-5,12,-,-,CASTDGIYGYTF,TGTGCCAGCACCGATGGGATCTATGGCTACACCTTC
TRBJ1-5,TRBV20-1,11,-,-,CSARTDAAQHF,TGCAGTGCTCGGACAGACGCAGCCCAGCATTTT
TRBJ1-6,TRBV18,16,-,-,CASSPGGYRDNSPLHF,TGTGCCAGCTCACCAGGAGGGTATAGAGATAATTCACCCCTCCACTTT
TRBJ2-1,TRBV24-1,15,few,-,CATSDGDSPSNEQFF,TGTGCCACCAGTGATGGGGACTCACCCTCCAATGAGCAGTTCTTC
TRBJ1-5,TRBV12-3/TRBV12-4,12,many,-,CASSSIAQPQHF,TGTGCCAGCAGTTCAATCGCCCAGCCCCAGCATTTT
TRBJ2-7,TRBV4-3,15,-,TRBD1,CASSQEGQGSYEQYF,TGCGCCAGCAGCCAAGAGGGACAGGGGTCCTACGAGCAGTACTTC
TRBJ2-1,TRBV2,15,-,-,CASSADWRKYNERFF,TGTGCCAGCAGTGCGGACTGGAGAAAATACAATGAGCGGTTCTTC
TRBJ2-7,TRBV28,14,few,-,CASTPPGGTYEQYF,TGTGCCAGCACCCCTCCTGGCGGAACCTACGAGCAGTACTTC
TRBJ2-5,TRBV7-2,17,-,TRBD1,CASSLARDRVGQETQYF,TGTGCCAGCAGCTTAGCCCGGGACAGAGTAGGCCAAGAGACCCAGTACTTC
TRBJ2-7,TRBV12-3/TRBV12-4,15,many,-,CASSPRDRRVHEQYF,TGTGCCAGCAGTCCCCGGGACCGGAGAGTCCACGAGCAGTACTTC
TRBJ2-1,TRBV25-1,13,few,-,CASSWGRGNEQFF,TGTGCCAGCAGTTGGGGGCGGGGCAATGAGCAGTTCTTC